A single sample gave rise to the 3 T cell receptor beta chains below, sequenced in a study of blood T cell repertoires in COVID-19. Sequenced by immunoSEQ multiplex PCR; TCRdb stores in-frame clones only, minus some. The sample records more than 50,000 clones, roughly 87% being singletons. Sequencing input: peripheral blood. Receptor source: a woman in her sixties or seventies with acute or convalescent COVID-19.

This rearrangement joins TRBV3-1 (or the pseudogene TRBV3-2) to TRBJ2-7; perhaps TRBD1 as D (6 bases). The CDR3 has 14 residues. CDR1 LGHDT and CDR2 YNNKEL come from the germline V gene (reference sequence). V lost 4 bases and J 2 bases, leaving 12 bases between the germline ends. The CDR3 nucleotides are TGTGCCAGCAGCCTTTTAGGACAGACCTACGAGCAGTACTTC. Translating gives CASSLLGQTYEQYF.

About this clone itself: Other nucleotide sequences in the sample specify the same CDR3. The genes are TRBV5-1 and TRBJ2-2, with 9 bases identical to TRBD1. From germline, CDR1 is SGHRS and CDR2 YFSETQ. The CDR3 covers 14 residues. The V and J ends lost 3 bases and 4 bases, in that order; junction bases with no gene match: 1. The CDR3, as DNA: TGCGCCAGCAGCTGGGGACAGGGCACCGGGGAGCTGTTTTTT. Translation: CASSWGQGTGELFF.

This chain connects TRBV7-2 to TRBJ1-1; a weak D match, TRBD1 (5 bases). V was clipped by 5 bases and J by 0 bases, with 13 bases between them. The V gene's germline CDR1 is SGHTA and CDR2 FQGNSA. The CDR3 totals 15 residues. In DNA, the CDR3 is TGTGCCAGCAGCCCCGCGACAGCTTTGAACACTGAAGCTTTCTTT. Residues: CASSPATALNTEAFF.